This passage covers 14 T cell receptor beta chains from one sample sequenced in a study of CD8+CD57+ T cells in acquired aplastic anemia. Genomic DNA, serving as template, underwent TCR beta VDJ and CDR3 profiling. TCRdb redid the calling of the reads with MiXCR, one entry per CDR3 protein. The repertoire holds roughly 220,000 distinct CDR3 sequences, 60% to 80% seen once, with roughly 64% in the top ten. Patients included in sequencing had previously demonstrated CD8+CD57+ cell expansion by flow cytometry. The specimen was sorted CD4+, CD8+, or CD8+CD57+ T cells (not recorded which) from PBMCs. The receptors shown here come from a human donor with aplastic anemia.

CDR3 nucleotide sequence: TGTGCCAGCAGTCGGGACAGGGTTAAATATGGCTACACCTTC. It yields the protein CASSRDRVKYGYTF. The V and J genes are TRBV6-1 and TRBJ1-2; TRBD1 matches at 9 bases. CDR1 is MNHNS, CDR2 SASEGT, per germline. The CDR3 contains 14 residues. V lost 5 bases, J lost 5 bases, and 6 bases stayed unmatched.

About this clonotype itself: A read error may account for a junction end that differs from germline. The rearrangement joins TRBV10-3 to TRBJ2-3, with 8 bases lining up with TRBD2. The CDR3 has 15 residues. Germline assignment: CDR1 ENHRY and CDR2 SYGVKD. The CDR3 is CASSSREGRGDTQYF. CDR3 DNA: TGTGCCAGCAGTTCCCGGGAGGGCCGAGGAGATACGCAGTATTTT.

The chain recombines TRBV6-6 with TRBJ1-2; unclear D gene. Germline V lookup: CDR1 MNHNY, CDR2 SVGAGI (reference sequence). V shed 2 bases and J shed 11 bases, with 9 bases lying between them. The CDR3 totals 11 residues. The CDR3 reads CASSYGPGYTF. In nucleotides, the CDR3 is TGTGCCAGCAGTTACGGACCCGGATACACCTTC.

This chain joins TRBV20-1 and TRBJ2-3; TRBD1 aligns across 11 bases. The CDR3 covers 18 residues. Per germline, CDR1 DFQATT and CDR2 SNEGSKA (reference sequence). V shed 5 bases and J 2 bases; nucleotides not matched to a gene: 15. CDR3 sequence (DNA): TGCAGTGCTCGGTCGGACAGGGGGCCGTCCACTTACACAGATACGCAGTATTTT. Encoded protein: CSARSDRGPSTYTDTQYF.

V usage is TRBV7-6 and J usage is TRBJ2-7; 8 nucleotides line up with TRBD2. CDR3 length equals 16 residues. CDR1 is SGHVS, CDR2 FNYEAQ, per germline. Losses at the gene ends were 7 bases for V and 2 bases for J; bases not matched to a gene: 13. CDR3 amino acids: CASTPPGGGGPYEQYF. The CDR3 DNA sequence: TGTGCCAGCACCCCTCCCGGGGGCGGGGGGCCCTACGAGCAGTACTTC.

The chain recombines TRBV19 with TRBJ2-5; D not resolved. Germline V gene lookup returns CDR1 LNHDA and CDR2 SQIVND (reference sequence). V was cut by 7 bases and J by 5 bases, with 14 bases left in between. This CDR3 has 13 residues. CDR3 loop: CASTGVRVETQYF. For the CDR3, the DNA is TGTGCCAGTACCGGCGTCCGGGTCGAGACCCAGTACTTC.

This chain connects TRBV5-1 to TRBJ2-7; D possibly uses TRBD1 or TRBD2 (5 bases each). Germline assignment: CDR1 SGHRS and CDR2 YFSETQ. The CDR3 totals 14 residues. Deletions cut 8 bases from V and 3 bases from J, with 18 bases between. In DNA form, the CDR3 reads TGCGCCAGTCAACGGGACCCCCTCTTCTACGAGCAGTACTTC. It translates to CASQRDPLFYEQYF.

As for this clonotype: An end of the junction does not agree with germline; a read error may underlie this. The rearrangement uses TRBV3-1 and TRBJ1-2; D is undetermined. The germline V gene encodes CDR1 LGHDT and CDR2 YNNKEL (reference sequence). The CDR3 consists of 13 residues. CDR3: CASSEDKAYGYTF. CDR3 coding DNA: TGTGCCAGCAGCGAAGACAAAGCCTATGGCTACACCTTC.

Concerning this clonotype itself: At one end, the junction sequence differs from germline, possibly due to a read error. The V gene is TRBV7-7, the J gene TRBJ1-1; D possibly corresponds to TRBD1 (5 bases). From germline, CDR1 is SSHAT and CDR2 FNYEAQ (reference sequence). This CDR3 comprises 13 residues. The CDR3 region is CASSQQVNTEAFF. DNA of the CDR3: TGTGCTAGCAGTCAACAGGTGAACACTGAAGCTTTCTTT.

Comments on this clonotype: The junction differs from germline at one of its ends, possibly a read error. The chain carries TRBV7-9 and TRBJ1-5; D call uncertain. There are 14 residues in the CDR3. Germline V gene lookup returns CDR1 SEHNR and CDR2 FQNEAQ (reference sequence). DNA of the CDR3: TGTGCCAGCAGCTTGGACGGAACAAATCAGTCCCAGCATTTT. Its translation: CASSLDGTNQSQHF.

The chain is built from TRBV7-4 and TRBJ2-1; D ambiguous. V lost 4 bases and J lost 5, with 9 bases in between. Per germline, CDR1 SGHVT and CDR2 SQSDAQ. The CDR3 spans 13 residues. For the CDR3, the DNA is TGTGCCAGCAGCTCCGGGCCGAACAATGAGCAGTTCTTC. Translating gives CASSSGPNNEQFF. Supplemented by reference TRBV7-4 and TRBJ2-1, the full variable domain reads GAGVSQSPRYKVAKRGRDVALRCDSISGHVTLYWYRQTLGQGSEVLTYSQSDAQRDKSGRPSGRFSAERPERSVSTLKIQRTEQGDSAVYLCASSSGPNNEQFFGPGTRLTVL.

The genes are TRBV2 and TRBJ2-5, with 12 bases that match TRBD1. The end of the DNA fits TRBJ2-7 better, so the J call may be wrong. The CDR3 totals 17 residues. Per germline, CDR1 SNHLY and CDR2 FYNNEI. The CDR3 DNA follows: TGTGCCAGCAGCCAGAGCAGGGACAGGGGGCTAGCCTACGAGCAGTACTTC. Its protein is CASSQSRDRGLAYEQYF.

The chain uses TRBV7-2 and TRBJ2-7; perhaps TRBD1 as D (5 bases). Germline lookup yields CDR1 SGHTA and CDR2 FQGNSA. The CDR3 contains 16 residues. Deletions cut 5 bases from V and 8 bases from J, with 25 bases between. This chain's CDR3 is CASSQEVLMQGTKQYF. The CDR3 DNA sequence: TGTGCCAGCAGCCAAGAGGTCCTGATGCAGGGCACGAAGCAGTACTTC.

The chain carries TRBV12-5 and TRBJ2-1; D possibly corresponds to TRBD2 (5 bases). There are 12 residues in the CDR3. Deletions cut 7 bases from V and 7 bases from J, with 11 bases between. The germline V gene has CDR1 LGHNT and CDR2 FRNRAP. CDR3 sequence: CASDFSGNEQFF. The CDR3, as DNA: TGTGCTAGTGATTTTTCGGGGAATGAGCAGTTCTTC.